These T cell receptor beta chains were read from a single sample in a study of CD8 T cells in ankylosing spondylitis. Using its own MiXCR run on the 5' RACE reads, TCRdb lists one record per CDR3 protein. The profile shows fewer than 550,000 distinct CDR3 sequences, over 4% of them singletons. Sequenced: blood, either unsorted or a sorted T cell fraction (not recorded which). These receptors were collected from a male donor with ankylosing spondylitis. Both conserved end residues are part of each CDR3. The D gene is left open where the match is weak. For some rows the clone size is stated as once, few or many, or as a class when expanded; others skip it.

size,V,J,D,DNA,CDR3
many,TRBV4-2,TRBJ2-5,-,TGTGCCAGCAGCCAAGTTCTTGCAGGGGCGAAAGAGACCCAGTACTTC,CASSQVLAGAKETQYF
many,TRBV29-1,TRBJ2-5,TRBD1,TGCAGCGTCTTACAGGGGTATGAGACCCAGTACTTC,CSVLQGYETQYF
many,TRBV5-8,TRBJ2-5,TRBD2,TGTGCCAGCAGCTTGGTTGGTAGCGGGGGAACCCAAGAGACCCAGTACTTC,CASSLVGSGGTQETQYF
-,TRBV4-1,TRBJ2-1,TRBD1,TGCGCCAGCAGCCAAAGGCCAGGGGGCCTCAATGAGCAGTTCTTC,CASSQRPGGLNEQFF
many,TRBV5-1,TRBJ1-5,-,TGCGCCAGCAGCTTGACAGGGTTCGGCAATCAGCCCCAGCATTTT,CASSLTGFGNQPQHF
many,TRBV5-1,TRBJ2-7,TRBD1,TGCGCCAGCAGCTTGGCCGACAGGGACTACGAGCAGTACTTC,CASSLADRDYEQYF
many,TRBV5-6,TRBJ2-3,-,TGTGCCAGCAGCACACTAACTAGTGGCACAGATACGCAGTATTTT,CASSTLTSGTDTQYF
-,TRBV28,TRBJ1-4,-,TGTGCCAGCAGACGCGGGGGAAATGAAAAACTGTTTTTT,CASRRGGNEKLFF
many,TRBV7-8,TRBJ2-7,-,TGTGCCAGCAGCTTAGCGCCAGGGGGGACCTACTACGAGCAGTACTTC,CASSLAPGGTYYEQYF
few,TRBV27,TRBJ1-1,-,TGTGCCAGCAGTAAATACAGGGACGGAGAAGCTTTCTTT,CASSKYRDGEAFF
many,TRBV3-1,TRBJ1-1,-,TGTGCCAGCAGCCAACTGGATATGAACACTGAAGCTTTCTTT,CASSQLDMNTEAFF
many,TRBV4-3,TRBJ2-7,TRBD2,TGCGCCAGCAGCCAAGATGCGCGGGGGAGCTCCTACGAGCAGTACTTC,CASSQDARGSSYEQYF
many,TRBV7-2,TRBJ1-4,-,TGTGCCAGCAGCCGGACAGTAGCTAATGAAAAACTGTTTTTT,CASSRTVANEKLFF
many,TRBV5-1,TRBJ1-1,-,TGCGCCAGCAGCTCTGGGTCAGGGGAAGCTTTCTTT,CASSSGSGEAFF
many,TRBV5-1,TRBJ2-5,TRBD2,TGCGCCAGCAGCTTAGGACTAGCGGGGTTCAACCAAGAGACCCAGTACTTC,CASSLGLAGFNQETQYF
many,TRBV12-3/TRBV12-4,TRBJ2-1,-,TGTGCCAGCAGTTATTCCGACGGTGACAATGAGCAGTTCTTC,CASSYSDGDNEQFF
many,TRBV28,TRBJ2-7,-,TGTGCCAGCAGTTTCACCAGCGAGGGGACGTATGAGCAGTACTTC,CASSFTSEGTYEQYF
-,TRBV6-1,TRBJ2-7,-,TGTGCCAGCAGCCGGGGGGGCCCAGGGGGCCCCTACGAGCAGTACTTC,CASSRGGPGGPYEQYF
-,TRBV27,TRBJ2-1,TRBD2,TGTGCCAGCAGTTTAGTCTTCGGCGGGAGCTACAATGAGCAGTTCTTC,CASSLVFGGSYNEQFF
few,TRBV20-1,TRBJ2-3,TRBD2,TGCAGTGCGGCTCTAGCGGGGGGTCGGATAGGAGGAGATACGCAGTATTTT,CSAALAGGRIGGDTQYF
few,TRBV12-3/TRBV12-4,TRBJ1-1,-,TGTGCCAGCAGTTTGGGTGTTCTAACTGAAGCTTTCTTT,CASSLGVLTEAFF
many,TRBV7-2,TRBJ2-3,-,TGTGCCAGCAGCTGGAGAACAGATACGCAGTATTTT,CASSWRTDTQYF
few,TRBV20-1,TRBJ2-7,-,TGCAGTGCTAGCCTCGTTCGGAGGGGGGCCGCCTACGAGCAGTACTTC,CSASLVRRGAAYEQYF